One sample yielded the 8 T cell receptor beta chains listed below, sequenced in a study of cytomegalovirus exposure and HLA in healthy donors. Sequencing used immunoSEQ multiplex PCR; TCRdb keeps in-frame clones, though not all of them. Of 160,000 or so clones listed, approximately 90% are singletons. The sample was PBMCs. The receptor set was obtained from a man younger than 30 in good health and CMV-seronegative.

This clone has just one count. This chain uses TRBV7-8 with TRBJ1-5; D ambiguous. CDR1 is SGHVS, CDR2 FQNEAQ, per germline. V dropped 0 bases and J dropped 9 bases, with 12 bases sitting between them. The CDR3 length is 14 residues. CDR3 DNA: TGTGCCAGCAGCTTAGCGTTACAGTCTGGGCCCCAGCATTTT. Its translation: CASSLALQSGPQHF.

The V gene is TRBV6-1, the J gene TRBJ2-7; perhaps TRBD2 as D (5 bases). V was shortened by 7 bases and J by 2 bases, with 12 bases between the two germline ends. CDR1 and CDR2 from the germline V gene are MNHNS and SASEGT. CDR3 length: 13 amino acids. CDR3 in amino acids: CASKDSPPYEQYF. For the CDR3, the DNA is TGTGCCAGCAAGGACTCGCCTCCCTACGAGCAGTACTTC.

This clone appeared a few times. The junction departs from germline at one end; a sequencing error may be responsible. The chain couples TRBV7-7 to TRBJ1-5; the D gene is possibly TRBD1 (6 bases). Germline V CDR1 and CDR2: SSHAT, FNYEAQ (reference sequence). The CDR3 consists of 16 residues. CDR3 protein: CASSLQGRVGNQPQHF. The CDR3 DNA reads TGTGCTAGCAGCCTACAGGGTCGGGTTGGCAATCAGCCCCAGCATTTT.

This clone was observed a few times. The CDR3 nucleotides are TGCGCCAGCAGCTACAACCCCGGACAGGATAGCAATCAGCCCCAGCATTTT. Its protein product is CASSYNPGQDSNQPQHF. The rearrangement links TRBV5-1 to TRBJ1-5; the match to TRBD1 covers 7 bases. CDR1 and CDR2 (germline): SGHRS, YFSETQ. The V segment lost 3 bases and the J segment 0 bases; nucleotides outside the gene matches: 9. The CDR3 has 17 residues.

The chain joins TRBV6-1 to TRBJ2-7; D perhaps matches TRBD2 (6 bases). V dropped 2 bases and J dropped 4 bases, with 15 bases sitting between them. CDR1 and CDR2 (germline): MNHNS, SASEGT. This CDR3 region has 15 residues. The CDR3 sequence is CASSEIGPAGYEQYF. Here the CDR3 DNA reads TGTGCCAGCAGTGAAATAGGCCCCGCGGGGTACGAGCAGTACTTC.

The chain couples TRBV6-6 to TRBJ2-2; the D gene is possibly TRBD2 (6 bases). The CDR3 runs to 14 residues. From germline, CDR1 is MNHNY and CDR2 SVGAGI (reference sequence). The germline V and J ends were trimmed by 0 bases and 5 bases, with 7 bases remaining between them. CDR3 sequence reads: CASSYSLATGELFF. The CDR3 coding sequence is TGTGCCAGCAGTTACTCACTAGCTACCGGGGAGCTGTTTTTT.

CDR3 DNA sequence: TGTGCCAGCACCCTCCTAGACGGGATCTACGAGCAGTACTTC. This codes for CASTLLDGIYEQYF. The rearrangement uses TRBV5-5 and TRBJ2-7; possible D gene TRBD2, 5 bases. Per the germline V gene, CDR1 is SGHKS and CDR2 is YYEKEE (reference sequence). V was shortened by 6 bases and J by 3 bases, with 16 bases between the two germline ends. CDR3 length: 14 residues.

The chain joins TRBV5-6 to TRBJ2-7; D ambiguous. Per the germline V gene, CDR1 is SGHDT and CDR2 is YYEEEE. The V end was cut by 0 bases, the J end by 0 bases, with 7 bases between. CDR3 size: 14 residues. This CDR3 is CASSLEQFSYEQYF. For the CDR3, the DNA is TGTGCCAGCAGCTTGGAACAGTTCTCCTACGAGCAGTACTTC.